Here is one T cell receptor (beta chain) with its context. The antigen is not known. An end of the junction differs from the germline gene, which may be a read error. The CDR3 sequence is 18 residues long. This sample is drawn from a study of blood T cells in healthy people across ages. Notes on the study in general: Any changes in expanded clonotypes were possibly confounded, as donor CMV status remained unknown. Measured against age, TCR beta diversity per million T cells decreased in a roughly linear manner.

It was with a sample-barcoded 5' primer and a J-beta primer mix that a second PCR of roughly 7 to 12 cycles was run. CDR3-containing paired-end reads numbered at least 2.5 million in each sample. TCRdb passed the 5' RACE reads through MiXCR, listing each CDR3 protein once. The sample includes fewer than 1.5 million distinct CDR3 sequences, roughly 45% of them seen just once. The chain is built from TRBV12-3 or TRBV12-4 and TRBJ1-4; TRBD1 matches 8 bases. This TCR was recovered from a woman younger than 30 in good health. The sequencing sample was made of blood. The DNA for the CDR3 is TGTGCCAACAGTCCTGGACAGGGAAAGATTGGAACTAATGAAAAACTGTTTTTT. This encodes CANSPGQGKIGTNEKLFF.